This T cell receptor (beta chain) was profiled in a study of Ad26.COV2.S vaccination and SARS-CoV-2 variants. Some clones are missing from TCRdb's copy, which holds only in-frame ones; the method was immunoSEQ multiplex PCR. Here the sample spans about 440,000 clones, less than 95% being singletons. The treatment was: around 19 received Ad26.COV2.S at low or high dose, single or two shots; roughly five received placebo; per-sample allocation not given. Material that was analyzed had been drawn on day 63 after the first vaccine or placebo injection. Overall study findings and caveats: With respect to non-spike TCR breadth, vaccine and placebo recipients were similar. Relative to placebo recipients, vaccine recipients exhibited elevated spike-specific TCR breadth.

In this sample, this clone turned up once. Its cognate antigen is unknown. The same CDR3 can be traced to other DNA sequences in this sample. Sequenced here: peripheral blood, sampled in a trial of Ad26.COV2.S vaccine versus placebo. The receptor was isolated from a person between 18 and 59 years old who received the Ad26.COV2.S COVID-19 vaccine or a placebo.

The CDR3 DNA is TGTGCCAGCAGCTTAGTGGGGGGGGCCGGAGATACGCAGTATTTT. Its translation: CASSLVGGAGDTQYF. The rearrangement links TRBV7-9 to TRBJ2-3; TRBD2 might be the D (7 bases). Per germline, CDR1 SEHNR and CDR2 FQNEAQ (reference sequence). The V end lost 1 base, the J end lost 5 bases, and 13 bases lay between the germline ends. The CDR3 extends over 15 amino acids.